This T cell receptor beta chain comes out of a study of blood T cells in healthy people across ages (dated by TCRdb to between 2014 and 2017). Concerning the study at large: In model experiments, template switching captured about one uniquely barcoded TCR beta cDNA molecule for every two T cells. The donors were divided into four age groups: young (average about 16 years), middle-aged (almost 40), aged (about 56) and long-lived (about 80). Using deep sequencing normalized with unique cDNA molecular identifiers, the study measured how TCR beta repertoire diversity changes with age. To avoid experimental bias, donors of different ages were distributed randomly across sequencing lanes. Using the same blood draw, the study looked at two additional independent replicas of 1 million unique cDNA reads for two donors, one aged 18 to 30 and the other aged 80 or older. On the study overall, not on this receptor specifically: Because profiling used bulk unsorted PBMCs, naive and antigen-experienced compartments could not be compared conclusively. Estimates of total diversity from one million sequenced T cells were regarded as lower bounds and underestimates. Compared with the aged group, the long-lived group had more naive CD4+ T cells, fewer expanded clones and increased TCR diversity, a pattern suggesting age selection. There was a strong correlation between observed TCR beta diversity and the percentage of naive T cells measured by flow cytometry. As age increased, observed TCR beta diversity per million T cells dropped in a roughly linear way, and a significant reduction was already evident by age 40. The CMV infection status of donors was not known, potentially confounding age-related changes in expanded clonotypes.

Donors were 40 or so systemically healthy Caucasian individuals from Russia aged roughly 6 to 90 years. Each donor gave about 9.7 milliliters of peripheral blood, drawn into EDTA-treated Vacutainer tubes. Ficoll-Paque density-gradient centrifugation was used to isolate PBMCs, with at least 6 million per sample. Total RNA, at least 5 micrograms per sample, was extracted from PBMCs with Trizol reagent. For every donor, flow cytometry on a PBMC aliquot measured the percentage of naive CD45RAhigh/CD27high T cells. Trimming takes 3 bases from V and 6 bases from J, and the germline ends sit 15 bases apart. CDR3 length: 14 amino acids, cysteine to phenylalanine. Solely the CDR3 DNA is kept, with 42 bases framed from the first base. The germline V gene (reference sequence) provides CDR1 DFQATT and CDR2 SNEGSKA. Libraries were made using 5' RACE. Sequencing relied on an Illumina HiSeq 2500. A second 7 to 11 cycle PCR used a sample-barcoded 5' primer and a J-beta primer mix. A unique molecular identifier was introduced onto each TCR beta cDNA molecule by a template-switch 5' adaptor carrying 12 random nucleotides. At least 3 million CDR3-containing paired-end reads were obtained from each sample. First-strand cDNA was synthesized from all RNA with the Mint cDNA synthesis kit, primed by a TRBC-specific oligonucleotide. Following uracil-DNA glycosylase treatment, all cDNA underwent a first 18-cycle PCR with the universal primers M1SS and BC2_uni_R. The authors' analysis ran thus. Each sample was normalized by randomly selecting 1 million high-quality reads, each carrying a distinct molecular identifier. Instead of being binned into consensus sequences, reads with shared molecular identifiers were discarded. MiTCR, run with a Q25 quality threshold and the strictest error-elimination algorithm, handled CDR3 identification, clonotype clustering and error correction. A nonparametric unseen species model with Euler transformation was used to estimate lower-bound total TCR beta diversity. TCRdb applied fastp at Q25 and MiXCR to the public reads, then kept only in-frame beta chains. Duplicate CDR3 protein sequences are folded into a single record with the most common DNA and genes. TCRdb, rather than the study authors, made the V and J calls. Across this sample there are over 600,000 distinct CDR3 sequences, with about 46% seen only once. The ten largest clonotypes hold 15% to 20% of the sample.

This clonotype appeared a few times. Its binding antigen is unknown. Base qualities are not at hand, and no much larger clone is one base apart. The receptor comes from a man of 80 years or more in good health. Sample: blood. The chain was built from TRBV20-1 and TRBJ1-5; a confident D gene designation cannot be given. The CDR3 corresponds to CSASSQTAGQPQHF. The nucleotide sequence reads as follows: TGCAGTGCTAGCTCTCAAACCGCGGGTCAGCCCCAGCATTTT.